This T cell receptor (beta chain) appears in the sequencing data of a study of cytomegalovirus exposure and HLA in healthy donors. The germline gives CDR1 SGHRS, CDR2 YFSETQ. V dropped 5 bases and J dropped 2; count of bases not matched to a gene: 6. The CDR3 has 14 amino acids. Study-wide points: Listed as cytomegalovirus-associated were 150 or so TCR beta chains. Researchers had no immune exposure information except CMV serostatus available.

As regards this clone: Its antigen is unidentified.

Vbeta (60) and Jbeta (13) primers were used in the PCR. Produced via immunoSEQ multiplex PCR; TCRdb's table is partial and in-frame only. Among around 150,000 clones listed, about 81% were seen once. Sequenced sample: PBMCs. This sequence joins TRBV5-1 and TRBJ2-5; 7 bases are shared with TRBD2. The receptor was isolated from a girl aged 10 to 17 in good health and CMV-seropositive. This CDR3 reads CASSSDGGQETQYF. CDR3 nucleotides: TGCGCCAGCAGTTCCGACGGGGGGCAAGAGACCCAGTACTTC.